The T cell receptor beta chain described here comes from a study of beta chain features in type 1 diabetes (dated by TCRdb to about 2018). Some background on the complete study: No differences in mean age, gender distribution, total cell number or subset yield were found between patients and healthy donors. Whereas all 30 or so donors provided naive and central memory subsets, regulatory and stem cell-like memory subsets were isolated from just 8 patients and roughly 8 healthy donors. A total of about 99,000,000 sorted cells were examined across all samples, and RNA yield correlated strongly with the number of cells per subset. In the study, TCRB repertoires of sorted circulating CD4+ T cell subsets from recently diagnosed type 1 diabetes patients were compared with those of matched healthy donors. Overall study results and their limits: Patients with type 1 diabetes made fewer insertions and deleted more nucleotides at VDJ recombination sites, implying thymic rearrangement abnormalities. Naive, central memory and regulatory TCRB repertoires appeared more similar among patients than among healthy donors. Because small numbers of individuals were included in the HLA sub-analyses, any influence of HLA type on TCRB rearrangement was left unresolved. PCR may preferentially amplify shorter templates, but because patient and control samples were amplified and corrected together, any resulting skew would affect both groups equally. In all four CD4+ subsets, TCRB CDR3 length was moderately but significantly shorter in type 1 diabetes patients. Because cDNA rather than genomic DNA was sequenced, highly expressing activated cells could have been over-represented, although no difference in activation and CD3 levels was found between groups.

Each donor gave one peripheral blood draw, averaging approximately 120 mL, which was collected into heparinised tubes. A BD FACSAria II was used to sort naive, central memory, regulatory and stem cell-like memory CD4+ T cells with a panel that included CD45RO, CCR7, CD25, CD127, CD95 and CD27. Every sorted population had a purity above 95%. Right away, PBMCs were isolated by Lymphoprep density gradient centrifugation and were stained directly, with no culture step. So that batch effects would be minimized, each experiment stained and sorted samples in pairs, pairing one healthy donor with one patient. All of the isolated RNA was reverse transcribed with the High Capacity cDNA Reverse Transcription Kit, so expressed TCRB transcripts were sequenced. Deep immunoSEQ sequencing was performed on naive, central memory and regulatory T cell samples, with an average of roughly 3.3 million total reads per sample. After sorted cells were lysed in RLT buffer, RNA was extracted with DNase-treated RNeasy Micro or Mini kits, with the choice depending on cell number. Each cell subset was processed on its own to prevent cross-contamination, while patient and healthy donor samples were processed together. The immunoSEQ multiplex PCR was used to amplify TCRB sequences from cDNA, generating 87-bp fragments that spanned the CDR3 region. Sequencing of the amplicons was done on the Illumina HiSeq platform. Per the authors' processing: Synthetic template baselines were used to correct PCR bias computationally, reads within Hamming distance 2 were collapsed, and singletons that could not be merged were discarded. Reads were aligned against IMGT to assign V, D and J genes, CDR3 length and insertions or deletions at six rearrangement sites. Within each subset, clonotype counts were normalized to sorted cell number, after which true diversity and Gini coefficients were computed with the tcR R package. Repertoire sharing was quantified using the overlap coefficient calculated on TCRB nucleotide sequences. As a proxy for the pre-selection repertoire, out-of-frame TCRB sequences from naive cells were analyzed. TCRdb mirrors the immuneACCESS table, restricted to in-frame sequences. Some clones are absent from its copies; in checked studies, under half trace to an unresolved V gene, and the reason for the others is unknown. That table supplies the V and J calls and clone size; D and trimming were determined from the DNA. This sample has hundreds of thousands of clones in its table, and roughly 13% of those were observed once. 0.03% to 0.04% of the sample goes to the ten largest clones.

On this clone: Its antigen has not been determined. No per-base quality is available; no much larger clone lies one base away.

Its CDR3 holds 14 amino acids, cysteine through phenylalanine. The only DNA kept is the CDR3, 42 bases in frame from the first base. Deletion took 5 bases off V and 0 bases off J, with a span of 9 bases between the germline ends. Per the germline V gene, SGHAT is the CDR1 and FQNNGV is the CDR2. This receptor was taken from a young man with type 1 diabetes. Recombination linked TRBV11-2 to TRBJ2-3; tentative D gene TRBD2, with 5 bases matching. The sample taken for sequencing was naive CD4+ T cells from blood. The cell subset or site tag for this specimen amounts to: true naive CD4+ T cells. The CDR3 protein: CASSVRGSTDTQYF. The DNA sequence is as follows: TGTGCCAGCAGCGTCCGGGGTAGCACAGATACGCAGTATTTT.